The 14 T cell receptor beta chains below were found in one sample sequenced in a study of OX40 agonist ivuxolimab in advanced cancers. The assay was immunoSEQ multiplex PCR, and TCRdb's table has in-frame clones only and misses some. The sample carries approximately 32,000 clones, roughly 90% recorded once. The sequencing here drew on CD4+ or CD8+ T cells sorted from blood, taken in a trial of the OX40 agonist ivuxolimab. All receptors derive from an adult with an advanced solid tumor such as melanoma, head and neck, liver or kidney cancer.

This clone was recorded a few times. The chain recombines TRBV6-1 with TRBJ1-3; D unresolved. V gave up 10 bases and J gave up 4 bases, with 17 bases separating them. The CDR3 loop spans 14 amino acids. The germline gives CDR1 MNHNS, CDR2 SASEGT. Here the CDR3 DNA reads TGTGCCACCCTCCTGGATTTGACCGGAAACACCATATATTTT. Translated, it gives CATLLDLTGNTIYF.

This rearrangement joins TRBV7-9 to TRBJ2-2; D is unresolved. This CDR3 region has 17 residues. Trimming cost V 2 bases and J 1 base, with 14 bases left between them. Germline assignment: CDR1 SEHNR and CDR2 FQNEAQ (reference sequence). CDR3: CASSLYFGRQNTGELFF. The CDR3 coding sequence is TGTGCCAGCAGCTTATATTTCGGGCGGCAGAACACCGGGGAGCTGTTTTTT.

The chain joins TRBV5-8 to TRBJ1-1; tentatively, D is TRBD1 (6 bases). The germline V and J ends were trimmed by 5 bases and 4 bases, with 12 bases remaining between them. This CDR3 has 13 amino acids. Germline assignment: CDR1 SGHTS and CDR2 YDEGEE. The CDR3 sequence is CASRRQVGTEAFF. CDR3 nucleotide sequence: TGTGCCAGCAGGAGACAGGTCGGCACTGAAGCTTTCTTT.

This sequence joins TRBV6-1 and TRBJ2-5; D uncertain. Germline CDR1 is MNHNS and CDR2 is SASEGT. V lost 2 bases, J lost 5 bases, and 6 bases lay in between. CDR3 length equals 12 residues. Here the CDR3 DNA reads TGTGCCAGCAGTGAACAGATTGAGACCCAGTACTTC. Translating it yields CASSEQIETQYF.

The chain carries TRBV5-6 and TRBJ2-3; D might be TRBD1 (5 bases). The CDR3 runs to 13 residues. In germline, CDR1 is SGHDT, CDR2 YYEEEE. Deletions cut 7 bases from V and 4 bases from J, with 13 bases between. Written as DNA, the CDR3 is TGTGCCAGCTTCGGCCTACAGGCAGATACGCAGTATTTT. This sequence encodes CASFGLQADTQYF. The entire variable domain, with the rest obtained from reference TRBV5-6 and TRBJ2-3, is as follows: DAGVTQSPTHLIKTRGQQVTLRCSPKSGHDTVSWYQQALGQGPQFIFQYYEEEERQRGNFPDRFSGHQFPNYSSELNVNALLLGDSALYLCASFGLQADTQYFGPGTRLTVL.

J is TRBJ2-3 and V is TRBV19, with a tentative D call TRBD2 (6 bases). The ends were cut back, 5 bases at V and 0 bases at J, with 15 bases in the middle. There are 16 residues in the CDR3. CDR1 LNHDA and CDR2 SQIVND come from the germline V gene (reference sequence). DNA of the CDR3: TGTGCCAGTAGTCCCAGGACTACTATTAGCACAGATACGCAGTATTTT. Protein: CASSPRTTISTDTQYF.

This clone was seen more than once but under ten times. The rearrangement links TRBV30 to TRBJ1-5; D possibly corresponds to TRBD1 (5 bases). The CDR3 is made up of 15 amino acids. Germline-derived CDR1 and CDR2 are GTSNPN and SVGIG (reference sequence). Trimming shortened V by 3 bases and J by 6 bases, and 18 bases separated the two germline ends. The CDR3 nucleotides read TGTGCCTGGAGCGGAGGTGGGGCTCTTGGTCAGCCCCAGCATTTT. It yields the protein CAWSGGGALGQPQHF.

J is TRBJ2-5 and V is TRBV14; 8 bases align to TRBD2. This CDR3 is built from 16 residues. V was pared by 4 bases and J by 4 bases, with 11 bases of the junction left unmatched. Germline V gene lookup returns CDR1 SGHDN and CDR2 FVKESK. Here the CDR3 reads CASSLLTGTSVETQYF. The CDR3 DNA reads TGTGCCAGCAGCCTCCTAACCGGGACTAGTGTAGAGACCCAGTACTTC.

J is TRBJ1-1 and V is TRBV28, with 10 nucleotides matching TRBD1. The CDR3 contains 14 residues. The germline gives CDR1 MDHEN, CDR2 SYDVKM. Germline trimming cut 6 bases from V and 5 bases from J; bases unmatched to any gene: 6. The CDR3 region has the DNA TGTGCCAGCAGCACGGGACAGGGGCGGACTGAAGCTTTCTTT. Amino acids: CASSTGQGRTEAFF.

CDR3 sequence reads: CASRRGENGYTF. In DNA, the CDR3 is TGTGCCAGCAGGAGGGGGGAGAATGGCTACACCTTC. This sequence joins TRBV11-2 and TRBJ1-2; D is possibly TRBD1 (6 bases). This CDR3 region has 12 residues. Germline V lookup: CDR1 SGHAT, CDR2 FQNNGV. With 6 bases removed from V and 6 bases from J, the gap between germline ends came to 11 bases.

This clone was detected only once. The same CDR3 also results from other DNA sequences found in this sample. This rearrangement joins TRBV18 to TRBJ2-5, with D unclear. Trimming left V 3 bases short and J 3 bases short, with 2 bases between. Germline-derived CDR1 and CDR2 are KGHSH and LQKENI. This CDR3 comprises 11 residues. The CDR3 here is CASSPEETQYF. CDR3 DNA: TGTGCCAGCTCACCGGAAGAGACCCAGTACTTC.

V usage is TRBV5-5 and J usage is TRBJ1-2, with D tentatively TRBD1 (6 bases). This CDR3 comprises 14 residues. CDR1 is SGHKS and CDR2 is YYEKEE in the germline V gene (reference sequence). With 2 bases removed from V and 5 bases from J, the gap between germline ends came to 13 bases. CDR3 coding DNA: TGTGCCAGCAGCTTACCCGGACAGATTTATGGCTACACCTTC. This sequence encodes CASSLPGQIYGYTF.

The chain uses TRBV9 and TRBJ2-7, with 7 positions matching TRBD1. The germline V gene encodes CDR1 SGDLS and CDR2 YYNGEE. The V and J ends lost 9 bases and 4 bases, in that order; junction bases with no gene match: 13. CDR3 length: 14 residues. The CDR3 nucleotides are TGTGCCATGACCCCAGGGGACAGCGCTTACGAGCAGTACTTC. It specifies CAMTPGDSAYEQYF.

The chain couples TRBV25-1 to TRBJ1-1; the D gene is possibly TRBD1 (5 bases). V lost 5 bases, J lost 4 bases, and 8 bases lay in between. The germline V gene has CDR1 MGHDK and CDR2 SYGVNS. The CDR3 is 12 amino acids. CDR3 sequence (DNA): TGTGCCAGCAGTAAAGGGACCACTGAAGCTTTCTTT. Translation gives CASSKGTTEAFF.